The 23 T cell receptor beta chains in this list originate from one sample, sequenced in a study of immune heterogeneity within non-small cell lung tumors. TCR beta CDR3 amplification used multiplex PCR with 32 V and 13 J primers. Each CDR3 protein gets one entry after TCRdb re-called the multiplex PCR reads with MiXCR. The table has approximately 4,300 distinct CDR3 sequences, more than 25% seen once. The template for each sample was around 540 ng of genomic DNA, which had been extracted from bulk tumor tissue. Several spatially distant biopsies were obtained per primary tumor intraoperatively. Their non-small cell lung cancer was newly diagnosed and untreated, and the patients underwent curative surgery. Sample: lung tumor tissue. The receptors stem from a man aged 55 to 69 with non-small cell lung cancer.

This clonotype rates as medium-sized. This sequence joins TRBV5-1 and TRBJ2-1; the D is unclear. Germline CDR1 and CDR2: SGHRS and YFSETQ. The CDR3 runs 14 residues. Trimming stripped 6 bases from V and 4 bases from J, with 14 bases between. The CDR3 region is CASNESPPYNEQFF. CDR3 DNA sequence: TGCGCCAGCAATGAGAGTCCACCTTACAATGAGCAGTTCTTC.

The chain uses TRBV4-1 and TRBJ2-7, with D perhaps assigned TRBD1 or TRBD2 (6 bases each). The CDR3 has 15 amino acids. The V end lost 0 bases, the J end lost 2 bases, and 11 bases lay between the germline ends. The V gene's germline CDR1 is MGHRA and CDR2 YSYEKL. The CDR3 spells CASSQEGGSPYEQYF. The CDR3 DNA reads TGCGCCAGCAGCCAAGAGGGGGGCAGCCCCTACGAGCAGTACTTC.

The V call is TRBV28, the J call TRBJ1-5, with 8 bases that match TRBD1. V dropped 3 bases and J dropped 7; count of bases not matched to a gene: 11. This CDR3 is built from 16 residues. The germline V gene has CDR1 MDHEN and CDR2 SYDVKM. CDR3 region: CASSFVPGQAIQPQHF. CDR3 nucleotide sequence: TGTGCCAGCAGTTTTGTTCCGGGACAGGCGATCCAGCCCCAGCATTTT.

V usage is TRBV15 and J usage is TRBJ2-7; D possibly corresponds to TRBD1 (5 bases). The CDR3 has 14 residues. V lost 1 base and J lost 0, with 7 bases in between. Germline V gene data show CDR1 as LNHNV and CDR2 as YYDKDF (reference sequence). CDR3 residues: CATSRAGNSYEQYF. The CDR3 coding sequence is TGTGCCACCAGCAGAGCAGGGAACTCCTACGAGCAGTACTTC.

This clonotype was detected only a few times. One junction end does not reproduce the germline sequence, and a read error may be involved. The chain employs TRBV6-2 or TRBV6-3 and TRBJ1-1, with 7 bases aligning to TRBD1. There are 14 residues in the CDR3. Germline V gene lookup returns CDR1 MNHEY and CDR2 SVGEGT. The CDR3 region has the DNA TGTGCCAGCAGTTACACAGGGGTGCACACTGAAGCTTCCTTT. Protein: CASSYTGVHTEASF.

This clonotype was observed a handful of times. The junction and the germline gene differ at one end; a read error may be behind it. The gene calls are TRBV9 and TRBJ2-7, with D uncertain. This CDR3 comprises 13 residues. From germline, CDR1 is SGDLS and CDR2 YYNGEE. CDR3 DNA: TGTGCCAGCAGCGTTGGGGAATCCTACGAGCAGTATTTC. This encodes CASSVGESYEQYF.

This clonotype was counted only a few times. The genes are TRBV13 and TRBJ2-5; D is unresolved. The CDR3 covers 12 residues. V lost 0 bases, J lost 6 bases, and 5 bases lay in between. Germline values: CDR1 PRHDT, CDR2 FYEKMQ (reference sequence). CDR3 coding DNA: TGTGCCAGCAGCTTAGGGGTGAAGACCCAGTACTTC. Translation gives CASSLGVKTQYF.

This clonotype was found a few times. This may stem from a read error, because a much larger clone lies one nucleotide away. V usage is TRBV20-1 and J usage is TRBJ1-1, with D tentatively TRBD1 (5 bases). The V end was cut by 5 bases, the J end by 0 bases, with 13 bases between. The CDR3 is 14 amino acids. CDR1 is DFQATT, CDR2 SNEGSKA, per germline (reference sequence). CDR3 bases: TGCAGTGCTCTTGGACGGGGGATGAACACTGAAGCTTTCTTT. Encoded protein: CSALGRGMNTEAFF.

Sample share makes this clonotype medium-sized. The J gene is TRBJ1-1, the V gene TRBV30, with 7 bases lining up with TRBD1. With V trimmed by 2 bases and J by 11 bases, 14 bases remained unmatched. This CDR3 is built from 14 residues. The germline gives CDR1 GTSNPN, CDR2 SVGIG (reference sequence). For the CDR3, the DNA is TGTGCCTGGAGTAAGACGACAGGGCCGAGTGGGGCTTTCTTT. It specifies CAWSKTTGPSGAFF.

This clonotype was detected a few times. In nucleotides, the CDR3 is TGTGCCAGCAGAGCGGACAGGGGGACTGAAAAACTGTTTTTT. Amino acid sequence: CASRADRGTEKLFF. The gene calls are TRBV6-1 and TRBJ1-4; TRBD1 matches 10 bases. V was clipped by 6 bases and J by 7 bases; unmatched bases: 5. Looked up from germline, CDR1 is MNHNS and CDR2 is SASEGT. CDR3 length equals 14 residues.

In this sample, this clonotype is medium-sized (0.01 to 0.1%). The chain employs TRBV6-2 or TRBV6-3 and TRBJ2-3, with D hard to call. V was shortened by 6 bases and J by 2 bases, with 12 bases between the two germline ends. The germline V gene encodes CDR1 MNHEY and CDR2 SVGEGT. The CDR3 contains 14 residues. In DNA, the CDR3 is TGTGCCAGCAGACTGTGGGTTGACACAGATACGCAGTATTTT. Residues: CASRLWVDTDTQYF.

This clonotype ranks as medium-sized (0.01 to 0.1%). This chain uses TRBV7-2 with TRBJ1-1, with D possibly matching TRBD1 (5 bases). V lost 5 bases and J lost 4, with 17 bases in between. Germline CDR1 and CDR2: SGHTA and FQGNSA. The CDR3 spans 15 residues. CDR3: CASSLTGGRGTEAFF. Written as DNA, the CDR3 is TGTGCCAGCAGCCTTACGGGGGGAAGGGGCACTGAAGCTTTCTTT.

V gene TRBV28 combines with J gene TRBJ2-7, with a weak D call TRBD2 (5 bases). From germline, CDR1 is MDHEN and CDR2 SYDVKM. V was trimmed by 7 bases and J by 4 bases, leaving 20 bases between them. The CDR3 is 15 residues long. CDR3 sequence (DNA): TGTGCCAGCATGGAGCGGCAGCCGGGGATATACGAGCAGTACTTC. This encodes CASMERQPGIYEQYF.

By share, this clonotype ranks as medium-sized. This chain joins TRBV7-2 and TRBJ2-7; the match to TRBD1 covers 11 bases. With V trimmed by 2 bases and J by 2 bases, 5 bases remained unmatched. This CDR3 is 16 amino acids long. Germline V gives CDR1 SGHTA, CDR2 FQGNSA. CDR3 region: CASSLSGGQGAYEQYF. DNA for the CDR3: TGTGCCAGCAGCTTATCAGGGGGACAGGGGGCCTACGAGCAGTACTTC.

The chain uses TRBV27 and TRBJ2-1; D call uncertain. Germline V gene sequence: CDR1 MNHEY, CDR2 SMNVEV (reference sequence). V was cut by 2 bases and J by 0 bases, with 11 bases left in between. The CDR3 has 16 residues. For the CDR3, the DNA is TGTGCCAGCAGTTTAGGGGTCAGGAGCTCCTACAATGAGCAGTTCTTC. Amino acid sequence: CASSLGVRSSYNEQFF.

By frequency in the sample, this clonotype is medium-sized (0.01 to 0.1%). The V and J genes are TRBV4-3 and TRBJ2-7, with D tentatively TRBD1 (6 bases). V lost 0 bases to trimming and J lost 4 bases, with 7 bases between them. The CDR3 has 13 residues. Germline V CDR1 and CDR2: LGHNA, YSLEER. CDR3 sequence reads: CASSQDRGYEQYF. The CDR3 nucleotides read TGCGCCAGCAGCCAAGACAGGGGTTACGAGCAGTACTTC.

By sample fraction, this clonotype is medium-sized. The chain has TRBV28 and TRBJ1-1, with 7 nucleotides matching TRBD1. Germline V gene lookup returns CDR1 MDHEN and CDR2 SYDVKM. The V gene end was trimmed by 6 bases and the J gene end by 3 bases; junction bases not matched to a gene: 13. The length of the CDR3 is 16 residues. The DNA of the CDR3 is TGTGCCAGCAGAGCACAGACAGGGTGGAAGGACACTGAAGCTTTCTTT. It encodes CASRAQTGWKDTEAFF.

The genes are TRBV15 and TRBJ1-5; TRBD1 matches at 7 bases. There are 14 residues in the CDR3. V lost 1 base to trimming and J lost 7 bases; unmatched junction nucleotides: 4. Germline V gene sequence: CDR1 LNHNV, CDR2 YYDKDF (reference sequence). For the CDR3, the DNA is TGTGCCACCAGCAGAGGCCAGGGGGTCCAGCCCCAGCATTTT. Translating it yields CATSRGQGVQPQHF.

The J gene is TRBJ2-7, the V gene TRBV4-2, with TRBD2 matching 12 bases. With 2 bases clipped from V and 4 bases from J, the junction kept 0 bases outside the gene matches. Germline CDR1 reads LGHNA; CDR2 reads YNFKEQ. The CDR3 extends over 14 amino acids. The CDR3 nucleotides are TGTGCCAGCAGCCAAACTAGCGGGAGGTACGAGCAGTACTTC. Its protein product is CASSQTSGRYEQYF.

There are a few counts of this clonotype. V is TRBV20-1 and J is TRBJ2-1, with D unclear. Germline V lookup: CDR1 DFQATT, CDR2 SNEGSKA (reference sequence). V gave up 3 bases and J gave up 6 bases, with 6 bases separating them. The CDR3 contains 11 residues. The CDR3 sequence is CSARRGNEQFF. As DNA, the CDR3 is TGCAGTGCTAGGCGAGGCAATGAGCAGTTCTTC.

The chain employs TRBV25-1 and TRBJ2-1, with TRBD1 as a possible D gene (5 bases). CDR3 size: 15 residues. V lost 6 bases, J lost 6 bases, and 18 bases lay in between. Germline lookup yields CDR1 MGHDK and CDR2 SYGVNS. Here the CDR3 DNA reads TGTGCCAGCAGACCCCAGGGTCGGTTGTCCAATGAGCAGTTCTTC. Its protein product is CASRPQGRLSNEQFF.

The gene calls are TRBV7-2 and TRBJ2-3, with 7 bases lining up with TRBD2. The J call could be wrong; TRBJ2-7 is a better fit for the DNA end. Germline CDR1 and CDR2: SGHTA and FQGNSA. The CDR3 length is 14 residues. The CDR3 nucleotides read TGTGCCAGCAGCTCCCGACTAGCCTACTACGAGCAGTACTTC. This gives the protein CASSSRLAYYEQYF.

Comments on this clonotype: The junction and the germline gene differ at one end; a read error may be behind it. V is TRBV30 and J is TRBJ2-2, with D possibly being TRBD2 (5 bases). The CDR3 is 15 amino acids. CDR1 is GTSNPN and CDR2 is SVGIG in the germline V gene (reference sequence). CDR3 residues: CAWSVLVPEAGEPFF. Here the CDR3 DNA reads TGTGCCTGGAGTGTACTGGTCCCAGAGGCCGGGGAGCCGTTTTTT.